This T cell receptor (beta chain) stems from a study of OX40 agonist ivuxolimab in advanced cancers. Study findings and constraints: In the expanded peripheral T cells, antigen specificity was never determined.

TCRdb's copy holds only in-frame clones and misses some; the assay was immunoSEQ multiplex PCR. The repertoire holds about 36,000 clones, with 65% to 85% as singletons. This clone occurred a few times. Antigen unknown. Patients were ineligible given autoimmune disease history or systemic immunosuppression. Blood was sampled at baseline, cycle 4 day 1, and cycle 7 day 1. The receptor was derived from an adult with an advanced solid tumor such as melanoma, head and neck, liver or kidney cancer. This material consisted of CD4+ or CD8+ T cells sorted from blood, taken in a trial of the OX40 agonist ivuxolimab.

Here the CDR3 DNA reads TGTGCCAGCAGTCAGATAGCGGGGGGGTACCAAGAGACCCAGTACTTC. As protein: CASSQIAGGYQETQYF. The V and J genes are TRBV27 and TRBJ2-5; 11 nucleotides agree with TRBD2. This CDR3 has 16 amino acids. The trim removed 5 bases at V and 0 bases at J, leaving 5 bases unmatched. Per the germline V gene, CDR1 is MNHEY and CDR2 is SMNVEV (reference sequence).